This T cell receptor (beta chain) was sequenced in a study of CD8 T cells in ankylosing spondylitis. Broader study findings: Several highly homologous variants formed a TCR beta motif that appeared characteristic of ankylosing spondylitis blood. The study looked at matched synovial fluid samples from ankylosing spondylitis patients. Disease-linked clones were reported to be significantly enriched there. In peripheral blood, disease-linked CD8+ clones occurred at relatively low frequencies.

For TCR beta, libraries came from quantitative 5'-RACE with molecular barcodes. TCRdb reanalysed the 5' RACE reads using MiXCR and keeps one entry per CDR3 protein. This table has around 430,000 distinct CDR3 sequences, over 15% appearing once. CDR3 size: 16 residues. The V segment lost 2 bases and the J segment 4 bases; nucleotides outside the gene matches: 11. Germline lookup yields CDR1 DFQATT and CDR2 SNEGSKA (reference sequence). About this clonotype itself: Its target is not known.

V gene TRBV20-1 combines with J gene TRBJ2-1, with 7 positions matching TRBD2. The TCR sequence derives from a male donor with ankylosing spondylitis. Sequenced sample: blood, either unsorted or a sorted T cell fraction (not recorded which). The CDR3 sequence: CSARSPLGLVYNEQFF. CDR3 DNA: TGCAGTGCTAGATCCCCTCTCGGACTAGTTTACAATGAGCAGTTCTTC.